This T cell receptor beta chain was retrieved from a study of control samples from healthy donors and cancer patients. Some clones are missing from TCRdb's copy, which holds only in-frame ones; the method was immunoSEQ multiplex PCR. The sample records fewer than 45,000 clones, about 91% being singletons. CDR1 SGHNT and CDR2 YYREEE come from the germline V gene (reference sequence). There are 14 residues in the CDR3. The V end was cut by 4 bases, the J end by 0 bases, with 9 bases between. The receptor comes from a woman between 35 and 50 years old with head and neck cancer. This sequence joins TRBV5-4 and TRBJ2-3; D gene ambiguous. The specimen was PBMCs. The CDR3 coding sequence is TGTGCCAGCAGCCTTGGGTGGAGCACAGATACGCAGTATTTT. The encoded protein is CASSLGWSTDTQYF. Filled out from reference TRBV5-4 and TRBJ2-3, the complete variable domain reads ETGVTQSPTHLIKTRGQQVTLRCSSQSGHNTVSWYQQALGQGPQFIFQYYREEENGRGNFPPRFSGLQFPNYSSELNVNALELDDSALYLCASSLGWSTDTQYFGPGTRLTVL.